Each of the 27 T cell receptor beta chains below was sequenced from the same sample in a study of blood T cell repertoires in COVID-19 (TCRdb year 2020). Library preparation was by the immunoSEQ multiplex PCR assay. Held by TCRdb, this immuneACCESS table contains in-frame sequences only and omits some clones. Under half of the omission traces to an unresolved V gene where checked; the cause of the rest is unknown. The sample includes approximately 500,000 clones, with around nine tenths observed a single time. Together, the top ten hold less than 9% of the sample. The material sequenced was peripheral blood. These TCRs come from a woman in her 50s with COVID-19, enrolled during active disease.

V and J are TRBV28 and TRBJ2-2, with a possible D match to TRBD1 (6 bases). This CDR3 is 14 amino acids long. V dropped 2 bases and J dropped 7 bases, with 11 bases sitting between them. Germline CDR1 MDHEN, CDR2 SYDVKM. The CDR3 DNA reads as TGTGCCAGCAGTTTAACAGGGACGGGCGGGGAGCTGTTTTTT. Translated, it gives CASSLTGTGGELFF.

The CDR3, as DNA: TGTGCCAGCAGCTTTGGGGGCGGGGGGCACAACACTGAAGCTTTCTTT. It translates to CASSFGGGGHNTEAFF. V and J are TRBV5-4 and TRBJ1-1, with D possibly matching TRBD1 (6 bases). Trimming shortened V by 2 bases and J by 2 bases, and 16 bases separated the two germline ends. This CDR3 region has 16 residues. Looked up from germline, CDR1 is SGHNT and CDR2 is YYREEE (reference sequence).

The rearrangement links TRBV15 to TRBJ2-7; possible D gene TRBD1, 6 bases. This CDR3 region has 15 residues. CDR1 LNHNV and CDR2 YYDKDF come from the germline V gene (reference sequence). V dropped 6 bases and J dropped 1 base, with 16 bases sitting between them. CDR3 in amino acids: CATRVQGEASYEQYF. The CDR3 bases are TGTGCCACCAGAGTACAGGGAGAGGCTTCCTACGAGCAGTACTTC.

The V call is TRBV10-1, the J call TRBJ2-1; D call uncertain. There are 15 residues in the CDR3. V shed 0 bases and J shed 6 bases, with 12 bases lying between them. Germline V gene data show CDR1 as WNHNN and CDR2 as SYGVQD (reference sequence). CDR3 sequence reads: CASSESGYTLNEQFF. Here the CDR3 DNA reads TGCGCCAGCAGTGAGTCCGGGTACACCCTCAATGAGCAGTTCTTC.

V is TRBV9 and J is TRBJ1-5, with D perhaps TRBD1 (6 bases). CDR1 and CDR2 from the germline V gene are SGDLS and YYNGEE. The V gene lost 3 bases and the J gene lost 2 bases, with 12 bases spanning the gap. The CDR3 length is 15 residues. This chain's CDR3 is CASSASGVGNQPQHF. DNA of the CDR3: TGTGCCAGCAGCGCCTCAGGGGTCGGCAATCAGCCCCAGCATTTT.

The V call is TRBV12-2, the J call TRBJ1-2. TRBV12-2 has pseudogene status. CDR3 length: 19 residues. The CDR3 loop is CASRSQGSGRMVRDYGYTF. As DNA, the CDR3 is TGTGCAAGTCGCTCCCAAGGGTCAGGGAGGATGGTACGTGACTATGGCTACACCTTC.

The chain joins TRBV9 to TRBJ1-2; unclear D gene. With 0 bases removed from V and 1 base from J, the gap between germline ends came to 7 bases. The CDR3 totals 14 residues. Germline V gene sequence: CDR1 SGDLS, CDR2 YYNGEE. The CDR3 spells CASSVAQRNYGYTF. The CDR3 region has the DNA TGTGCCAGCAGCGTAGCCCAGCGTAACTATGGCTACACCTTC.

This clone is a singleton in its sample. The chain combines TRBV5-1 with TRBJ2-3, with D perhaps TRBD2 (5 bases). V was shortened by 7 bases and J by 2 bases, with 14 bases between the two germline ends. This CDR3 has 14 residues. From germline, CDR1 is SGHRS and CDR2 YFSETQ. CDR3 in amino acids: CASYTPGTTDTQYF. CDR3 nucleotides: TGCGCCAGCTACACCCCGGGAACCACAGATACGCAGTATTTT.

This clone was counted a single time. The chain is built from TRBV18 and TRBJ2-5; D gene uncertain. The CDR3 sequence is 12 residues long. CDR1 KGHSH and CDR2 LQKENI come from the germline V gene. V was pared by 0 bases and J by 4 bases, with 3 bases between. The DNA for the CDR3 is TGTGCCAGCTCACCACCCTCAGAGACCCAGTACTTC. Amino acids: CASSPPSETQYF.

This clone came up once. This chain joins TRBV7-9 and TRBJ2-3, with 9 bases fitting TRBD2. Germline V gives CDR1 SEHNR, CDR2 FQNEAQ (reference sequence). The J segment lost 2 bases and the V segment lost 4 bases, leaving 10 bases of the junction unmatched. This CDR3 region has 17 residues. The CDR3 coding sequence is TGTGCCAGCAGCTCCGAGAATAGCGGGGGATACACAGATACGCAGTATTTT. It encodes CASSSENSGGYTDTQYF.

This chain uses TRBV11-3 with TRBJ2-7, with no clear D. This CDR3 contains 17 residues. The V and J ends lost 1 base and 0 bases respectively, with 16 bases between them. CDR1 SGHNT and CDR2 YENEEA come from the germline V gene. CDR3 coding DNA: TGTGCCAGCAGCTTAGGGAATTTGGCAGGCGTCTCCTACGAGCAGTACTTC. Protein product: CASSLGNLAGVSYEQYF.

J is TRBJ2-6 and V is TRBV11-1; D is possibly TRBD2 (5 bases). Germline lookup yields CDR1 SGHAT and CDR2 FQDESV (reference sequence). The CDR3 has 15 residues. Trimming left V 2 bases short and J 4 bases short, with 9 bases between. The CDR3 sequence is CASSLFTGGANVLTF. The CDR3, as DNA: TGTGCCAGCAGCTTATTTACGGGGGGGGCCAACGTCCTGACTTTC.

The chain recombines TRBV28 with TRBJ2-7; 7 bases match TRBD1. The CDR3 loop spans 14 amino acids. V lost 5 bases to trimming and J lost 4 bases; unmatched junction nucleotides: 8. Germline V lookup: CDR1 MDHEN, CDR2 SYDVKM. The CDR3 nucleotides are TGTGCCAGCAGTCCACCGGGACAGCGATACGAGCAGTACTTC. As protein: CASSPPGQRYEQYF.

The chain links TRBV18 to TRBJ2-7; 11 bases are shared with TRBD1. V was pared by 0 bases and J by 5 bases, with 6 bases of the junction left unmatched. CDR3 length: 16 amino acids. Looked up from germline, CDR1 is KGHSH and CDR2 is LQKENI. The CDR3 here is CASSPPGDRGYHEQYF. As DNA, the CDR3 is TGTGCCAGCTCACCACCTGGGGACAGGGGGTACCACGAGCAGTACTTC.

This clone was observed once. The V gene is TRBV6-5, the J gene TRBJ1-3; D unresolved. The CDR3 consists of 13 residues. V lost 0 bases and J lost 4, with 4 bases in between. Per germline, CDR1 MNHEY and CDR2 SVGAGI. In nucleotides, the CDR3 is TGTGCCAGCAGTTACTCCTCCGGAAACACCATATATTTT. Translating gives CASSYSSGNTIYF.

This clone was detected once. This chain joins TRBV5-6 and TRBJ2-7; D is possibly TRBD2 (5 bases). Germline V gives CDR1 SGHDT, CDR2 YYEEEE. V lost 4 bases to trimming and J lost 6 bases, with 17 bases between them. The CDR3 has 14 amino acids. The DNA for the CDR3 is TGTGCCAGCAGCGAATCGGGATCGTTTTCCGAGCAGTACTTC. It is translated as CASSESGSFSEQYF.

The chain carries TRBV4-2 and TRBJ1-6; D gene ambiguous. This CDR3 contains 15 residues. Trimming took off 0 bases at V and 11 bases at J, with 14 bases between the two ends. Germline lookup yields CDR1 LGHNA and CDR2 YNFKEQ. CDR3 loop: CASSQDYGIDAPLHF. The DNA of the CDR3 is TGTGCCAGCAGCCAAGATTACGGTATCGATGCACCCCTCCACTTT.

CDR3 sequence reads: CASRPLGGGVDTGELFF. CDR3 bases: TGTGCCAGTAGGCCCCTGGGGGGAGGGGTTGACACCGGGGAGCTGTTTTTT. V gene TRBV19 combines with J gene TRBJ2-2; 7 bases map to TRBD2. V was pared by 6 bases and J by 3 bases, with 13 bases of the junction left unmatched. CDR1 and CDR2 (germline): LNHDA, SQIVND (reference sequence). CDR3 length equals 17 residues.

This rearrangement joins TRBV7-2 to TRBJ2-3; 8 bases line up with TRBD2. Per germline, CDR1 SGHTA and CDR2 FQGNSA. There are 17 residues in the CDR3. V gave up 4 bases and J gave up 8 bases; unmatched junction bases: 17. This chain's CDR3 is CASSSPQRGPRKGTQYF. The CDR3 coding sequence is TGTGCCAGCAGCTCACCTCAGCGGGGGCCCCGAAAGGGTACGCAGTATTTT.

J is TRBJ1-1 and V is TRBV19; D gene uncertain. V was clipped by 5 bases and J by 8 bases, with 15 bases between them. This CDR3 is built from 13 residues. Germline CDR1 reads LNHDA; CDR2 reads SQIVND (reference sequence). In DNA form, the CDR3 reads TGTGCCAGTAGTCTCTGGCCCTCGCCGGAAGCTTTCTTT. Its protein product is CASSLWPSPEAFF.

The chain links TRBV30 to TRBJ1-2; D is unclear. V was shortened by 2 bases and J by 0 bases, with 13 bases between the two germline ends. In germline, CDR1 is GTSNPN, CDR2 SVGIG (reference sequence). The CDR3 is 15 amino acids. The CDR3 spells CAWSPRFTANYGYTF. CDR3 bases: TGTGCCTGGAGTCCCCGGTTTACAGCTAACTATGGCTACACCTTC.

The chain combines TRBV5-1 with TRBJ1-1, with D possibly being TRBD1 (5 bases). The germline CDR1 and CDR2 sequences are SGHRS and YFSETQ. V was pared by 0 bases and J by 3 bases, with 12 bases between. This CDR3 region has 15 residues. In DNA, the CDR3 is TGCGCCAGCAGCTTGGGTCAGGGCTTAGACACTGAAGCTTTCTTT. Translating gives CASSLGQGLDTEAFF.

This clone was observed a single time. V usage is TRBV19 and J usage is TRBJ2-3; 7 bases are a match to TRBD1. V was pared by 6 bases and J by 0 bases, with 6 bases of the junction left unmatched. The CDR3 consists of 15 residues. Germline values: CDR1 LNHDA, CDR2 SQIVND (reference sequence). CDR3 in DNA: TGTGCCAGTAGAACCACAGGGGCTAGCACAGATACGCAGTATTTT. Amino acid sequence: CASRTTGASTDTQYF.

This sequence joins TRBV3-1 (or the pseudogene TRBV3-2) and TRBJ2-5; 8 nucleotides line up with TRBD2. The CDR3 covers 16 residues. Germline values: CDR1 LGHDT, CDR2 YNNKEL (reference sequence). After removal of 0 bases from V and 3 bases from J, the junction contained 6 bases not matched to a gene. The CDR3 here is CASSQDRGGLEETQYF. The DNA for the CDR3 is TGTGCCAGCAGCCAAGACCGGGGGGGCCTAGAAGAGACCCAGTACTTC.

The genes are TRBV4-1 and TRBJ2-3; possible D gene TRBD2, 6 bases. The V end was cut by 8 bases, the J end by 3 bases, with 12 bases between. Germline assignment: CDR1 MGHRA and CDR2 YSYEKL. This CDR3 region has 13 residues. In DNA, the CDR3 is TGCGCCAGCGGAAATGGGGGGACAGATACGCAGTATTTT. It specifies CASGNGGTDTQYF.

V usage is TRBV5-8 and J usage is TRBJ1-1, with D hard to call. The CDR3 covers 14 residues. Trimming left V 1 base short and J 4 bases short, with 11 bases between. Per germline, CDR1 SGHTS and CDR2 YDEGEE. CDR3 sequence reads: CASSLLQPFTEAFF. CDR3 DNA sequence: TGTGCCAGCAGCTTGCTACAGCCTTTCACTGAAGCTTTCTTT. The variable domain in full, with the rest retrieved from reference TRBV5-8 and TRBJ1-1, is EAGVTQSPTHLIKTRGQQATLRCSPISGHTSVYWYQQALGLGLQFLLWYDEGEERNRGNFPPRFSGRQFPNYSSELNVNALELEDSALYLCASSLLQPFTEAFFGQGTRLTVV.

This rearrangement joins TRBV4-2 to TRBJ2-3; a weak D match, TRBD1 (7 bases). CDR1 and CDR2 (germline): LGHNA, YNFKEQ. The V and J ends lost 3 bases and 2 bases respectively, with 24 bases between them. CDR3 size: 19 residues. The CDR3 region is CASSHRLEGQWGPTDTQYF. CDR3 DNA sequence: TGTGCCAGCAGCCATCGGCTGGAGGGACAGTGGGGGCCCACAGATACGCAGTATTTT.